The clone carrying this T cell receptor (beta chain) was counted ten times or more. Its specificity is unknown. This sample was included in a study of response to subunit inactivated influenza vaccine. Notes on the study in general: Authors suggested few new T cells are recruited by each seasonal influenza vaccination.

In TCRdb, the RT-PCR reads were re-called with MiXCR into one record per CDR3 protein. Found here are roughly 650,000 distinct CDR3 sequences, around 16% of them singletons; the top ten hold more than 9%. Germline CDR1 and CDR2: SGHRS and YFSETQ. Trimming cost V 4 bases and J 5 bases; bases outside gene matches: 7. This CDR3 contains 15 residues. The J gene is TRBJ2-5, the V gene TRBV5-1; 11 bases agree with TRBD1. This sequence was found in a man in his fifties who received an inactivated influenza vaccine. Sequences were derived from PBMCs from blood, sampled 11 to 12 days after vaccination. The CDR3 here is CASSPRTGGVETQYF. CDR3 sequence (DNA): TGCGCCAGCAGCCCTCGGACAGGGGGCGTCGAGACCCAGTACTTC.